These 19 T cell receptor beta chains were all obtained from the same sample, sequenced in a study of T cell responses to AZD1222 COVID-19 vaccine. The repertoire was sequenced with immunoSEQ multiplex PCR; TCRdb's copy has only in-frame clones and lacks some. The sample contains about 100,000 clones, about nine tenths of which appear only once. The sequenced sample was peripheral blood, obtained on day 0 of AZD1222 vaccination. These receptors came from an adult in good health.

J is TRBJ1-1 and V is TRBV4-2; D ambiguous. V was pared by 0 bases and J by 3 bases, with 5 bases between. Germline CDR1 is LGHNA and CDR2 is YNFKEQ. The CDR3 has 13 residues. CDR3 coding DNA: TGTGCCAGCAGCCAAGAATGGGACACTGAAGCTTTCTTT. Its translation is CASSQEWDTEAFF.

This clone was counted a few times. The V gene is TRBV28, the J gene TRBJ1-3, with D possibly TRBD1 on 6 matching bases. The germline CDR1 and CDR2 sequences are MDHEN and SYDVKM. Trimming cost V 4 bases and J 2 bases, with 6 bases left between them. The CDR3 is 13 amino acids. As DNA, the CDR3 is TGTGCCAGCAGTTCAGGGGCTGGAAACACCATATATTTT. This translates into CASSSGAGNTIYF.

For this clone: This same CDR3 is encoded by further DNA sequences in the sample. The chain couples TRBV24-1 to TRBJ2-7; TRBD2 might be the D (6 bases). This CDR3 comprises 12 residues. The germline V gene has CDR1 KGHDR and CDR2 SFDVKD. The V and J ends lost 4 bases and 3 bases respectively, with 6 bases between them. The chain's CDR3 is CATSDGSYEQYF. The CDR3, as DNA: TGTGCCACCAGTGACGGGAGCTACGAGCAGTACTTC.

The rearrangement joins TRBV18 to TRBJ2-2; weak D call: TRBD1 (5 bases). In germline, CDR1 is KGHSH, CDR2 LQKENI. This CDR3 is 15 amino acids long. Trimming removed 8 bases at V and 5 bases at J, with 18 bases between. The CDR3 nucleotides read TGTGCCAGCGACCAAGGGGAATCGAGGACCGGGGAGCTGTTTTTT. Translating gives CASDQGESRTGELFF.

V usage is TRBV7-2 and J usage is TRBJ2-3, with 7 positions matching TRBD2. The CDR3 length is 14 residues. V lost 5 bases and J lost 5; bases outside the gene matches: 7. Germline loops: CDR1 SGHTA, CDR2 FQGNSA. The DNA for the CDR3 is TGTGCCAGCAGCCCACCACTAGCGCGAGATACGCAGTATTTT. This translates into CASSPPLARDTQYF.

Comments on this clone: Other DNA sequences in this specimen translate into the identical CDR3. Here the CDR3 DNA reads TGTGCCAGCAGCCAAGGAGGGAATCAGCCCCAGCATTTT. Protein: CASSQGGNQPQHF. V is TRBV3-1 (or the pseudogene TRBV3-2) and J is TRBJ1-5, with D unresolved. The CDR3 has 13 amino acids. The ends were cut back, 1 base at V and 4 bases at J, with 5 bases in the middle. In germline, CDR1 is LGHDT, CDR2 YNNKEL (reference sequence).

This clone has just one count. The chain is built from TRBV11-3 and TRBJ1-1, with 9 bases identical to TRBD1. With V trimmed by 3 bases and J by 0 bases, 5 bases remained unmatched. Germline V gene sequence: CDR1 SGHNT, CDR2 YENEEA. The CDR3 is 16 amino acids. CDR3 nucleotide sequence: TGTGCCAGCAGCTTGACAGGGGGTACGATGAACACTGAAGCTTTCTTT. It yields the protein CASSLTGGTMNTEAFF.

The V and J genes are TRBV5-1 and TRBJ2-3; D may be TRBD1 (5 bases). CDR3 size: 14 residues. Germline CDR1 and CDR2: SGHRS and YFSETQ. With 3 bases removed from V and 4 bases from J, the gap between germline ends came to 12 bases. DNA of the CDR3: TGCGCCAGCAGCTCCAGCAAGGGGTCAGATACGCAGTATTTT. This sequence encodes CASSSSKGSDTQYF. The full variable domain, with the rest looked up from reference TRBV5-1 and TRBJ2-3, is KAGVTQTPRYLIKTRGQQVTLSCSPISGHRSVSWYQQTPGQGLQFLFEYFSETQRNKGNFPGRFSGRQFSNSRSEMNVSTLELGDSALYLCASSSSKGSDTQYFGPGTRLTVL.

This chain connects TRBV6-5 to TRBJ1-4; TRBD1 matches 7 bases. The junction had 5 bases not matched to a gene; V was cut back by 7 bases and J by 3 bases. This CDR3 spans 14 amino acids. Germline CDR1 is MNHEY and CDR2 is SVGAGI. CDR3 residues: CASTEGQANEKLFF. In DNA form, the CDR3 reads TGTGCCAGCACCGAAGGACAGGCTAATGAAAAACTGTTTTTT.

The chain is built from TRBV7-2 and TRBJ1-6, with a weak D call TRBD1 (5 bases). Germline CDR1 and CDR2: SGHTA and FQGNSA. This CDR3 is 14 amino acids long. The V end lost 7 bases, the J end lost 10 bases, and 17 bases lay between the germline ends. CDR3 sequence reads: CASNPPGVRSPLHF. Written as DNA, the CDR3 is TGTGCCAGCAATCCTCCGGGGGTGAGGTCACCCCTCCACTTT.

This chain links TRBV15 with TRBJ2-1; D not certain. CDR3 length: 12 residues. Trimming cost V 2 bases and J 5 bases, with 4 bases left between them. CDR1 LNHNV and CDR2 YYDKDF come from the germline V gene (reference sequence). DNA for the CDR3: TGTGCCACCAGCAGACCCGACAATGAGCAGTTCTTC. Protein: CATSRPDNEQFF.

The V call is TRBV4-1, the J call TRBJ1-1; D remains unclear. CDR1 is MGHRA and CDR2 is YSYEKL in the germline V gene. The V and J ends lost 4 bases and 0 bases respectively, with 9 bases between them. The CDR3 runs 14 residues. The CDR3 reads CASSRPIMNTEAFF. CDR3 in DNA: TGCGCCAGCAGCCGCCCCATAATGAACACTGAAGCTTTCTTT.

The chain employs TRBV2 and TRBJ2-7; 7 positions match TRBD2. With V trimmed by 5 bases and J by 3 bases, 7 bases remained unmatched. The CDR3 loop spans 14 amino acids. Germline CDR1 is SNHLY and CDR2 is FYNNEI. This CDR3 reads CASSPGRGDYEQYF. DNA for the CDR3: TGTGCCAGCAGTCCGGGACGGGGGGACTACGAGCAGTACTTC. The entire variable domain, with the rest obtained from reference TRBV2 and TRBJ2-7, is as follows: EPEVTQTPSHQVTQMGQEVILRCVPISNHLYFYWYRQILGQKVEFLVSFYNNEISEKSEIFDDQFSVERPDGSNFTLKIRSTKLEDSAMYFCASSPGRGDYEQYFGPGTRLTVT.

This clone occurred once. The chain carries TRBV5-6 and TRBJ1-1; 7 positions match TRBD1. The V gene's germline CDR1 is SGHDT and CDR2 YYEEEE. The CDR3 extends over 14 amino acids. V lost 4 bases and J lost 1; bases outside the gene matches: 4. The CDR3: CASSPDRENTEAFF. The CDR3 nucleotides read TGTGCCAGCAGCCCTGACAGGGAGAACACTGAAGCTTTCTTT.

The chain combines TRBV4-3 with TRBJ2-7, with D possibly matching TRBD2 (6 bases). Germline CDR1 is LGHNA and CDR2 is YSLEER. CDR3 length: 17 residues. The V gene lost 0 bases and the J gene lost 2 bases, with 17 bases spanning the gap. The CDR3 sequence is CASSQDVRLAPTYEQYF. As DNA, the CDR3 is TGCGCCAGCAGCCAAGATGTTCGGCTAGCGCCCACCTACGAGCAGTACTTC.

The CDR3 sequence is CASSWGWDTQYF. The DNA of the CDR3 is TGTGCCAGCAGTTGGGGTTGGGATACGCAGTATTTT. The chain recombines TRBV6-6 with TRBJ2-3; no definite D call. The V gene's germline CDR1 is MNHNY and CDR2 SVGAGI (reference sequence). The V end lost 4 bases, the J end lost 6 bases, and 8 bases lay between the germline ends. The length of the CDR3 is 12 residues.

This clone has a single count. V and J are TRBV2 and TRBJ1-2; D gene ambiguous. V was trimmed by 8 bases and J by 4 bases, leaving 14 bases between them. This CDR3 is built from 13 residues. From germline, CDR1 is SNHLY and CDR2 FYNNEI. CDR3 protein: CASRDDTGYGYTF. DNA of the CDR3: TGTGCCAGCCGAGACGATACGGGCTATGGCTACACCTTC.

V usage is TRBV19 and J usage is TRBJ2-1; no reliable D call. Germline V lookup: CDR1 LNHDA, CDR2 SQIVND (reference sequence). The CDR3 consists of 16 residues. Between the trimmed V and J ends, which lost 6 bases and 0 bases, there was a span of 15 bases. The CDR3 DNA reads as TGTGCCAGTAGGCCTCTAAGCGTCAACTCCTACAATGAGCAGTTCTTC. Its protein is CASRPLSVNSYNEQFF.

As DNA, the CDR3 is TGTGCCAGCAGCCCGGGACAGACTGGAAACACCATATATTTT. Its translation: CASSPGQTGNTIYF. This rearrangement joins TRBV5-6 to TRBJ1-3; 7 nucleotides align to TRBD1. V was clipped by 4 bases and J by 2 bases; unmatched bases: 3. Looked up from germline, CDR1 is SGHDT and CDR2 is YYEEEE. The CDR3 sequence is 14 residues long.